The 25 T cell receptor beta chains presented below share a single source sample, sequenced in a study of T cells expressing NK-cell markers. No DNA is given; TCRdb re-called the 5' RACE reads and lists each CDR3 protein once. The sample yields some 600,000 distinct CDR3 sequences, of which the top ten take up roughly 3.6%. Input material: blood T cells: a sorted CD56 or NKG2C T cell subset, CD4+ or CD8+ T cells, or bulk PBMC T cells (not recorded which). The receptors stem from a man aged 18 to 29 in good health.

The CDR3 protein is CASSLARGGQFF. The genes are TRBV7-9 and TRBJ2-1; TCRdb picks TRBD1, but there is no DNA to check that call. Germline V gene data show CDR1 as SEHNR and CDR2 as FQNEAQ (reference sequence). This CDR3 is built from 12 residues. Drawing the rest from reference TRBV7-9 and TRBJ2-1, the complete variable domain is DTGVSQNPRHKITKRGQNVTFRCDPISEHNRLYWYRQTLGQGPEFLTYFQNEAQLEKSRLLSDRFSAERPKGSFSTLEIQRTEQGDSAMYLCASSLARGGQFFGPGTRLTVL.

The chain links TRBV5-1 to TRBJ2-5; TCRdb outputs TRBD1, but without DNA this stays unchecked. The CDR3 is 15 residues long. Germline V CDR1 and CDR2: SGHRS, YFSETQ. CDR3 in amino acids: CASSLSGGFQETQYF.

Here the CDR3 reads CASRRTGTGDNSPLHF. V gene TRBV6-2 or TRBV6-3 combines with J gene TRBJ1-6; without DNA, the TCRdb call of TRBD1 cannot be checked. Looked up from germline, CDR1 is MNHEY and CDR2 is SVGEGT. CDR3 length: 16 residues.

CDR3 residues: CASSLDRGRGDGYTF. The J gene is TRBJ1-2, the V gene TRBV5-1; TCRdb selects TRBD1, and the lack of DNA leaves this call unchecked. The CDR3 consists of 15 residues. From germline, CDR1 is SGHRS and CDR2 YFSETQ.

The chain recombines TRBV12-3 or TRBV12-4 with TRBJ2-3. The CDR3 runs 15 residues. CDR3 region: CASRHFFGSTDTQYF.

The chain recombines TRBV20-1 with TRBJ2-3; with no DNA, the TCRdb D assignment of TRBD1 cannot be verified. The CDR3 is made up of 16 amino acids. Germline V CDR1 and CDR2: DFQATT, SNEGSKA (reference sequence). CDR3 sequence: CSAYTPGRGGTDTQYF.

The chain employs TRBV4-3 and TRBJ2-5; TCRdb proposes TRBD1, but this gene call is untestable without DNA. Germline CDR1 LGHNA, CDR2 YSLEER. There are 16 residues in the CDR3. The CDR3 protein is CASSQDSGTGGETQYF.

The V gene is TRBV5-1, the J gene TRBJ1-2. CDR3 length equals 14 residues. Germline CDR1 is SGHRS and CDR2 is YFSETQ. The CDR3 loop reads CASSPQEGSYGYTF. The whole variable domain, filled in from reference TRBV5-1 and TRBJ1-2, reads KAGVTQTPRYLIKTRGQQVTLSCSPISGHRSVSWYQQTPGQGLQFLFEYFSETQRNKGNFPGRFSGRQFSNSRSEMNVSTLELGDSALYLCASSPQEGSYGYTFGSGTRLTVV.

V and J are TRBV20-1 and TRBJ1-5. Germline CDR1 reads DFQATT; CDR2 reads SNEGSKA (reference sequence). The length of the CDR3 is 14 residues. The chain's CDR3 is CSARIVVGNQPQHF.

V and J are TRBV7-8 and TRBJ2-7; lacking DNA, the TRBD1 call made by TCRdb goes unchecked. Germline CDR1 and CDR2: SGHVS and FQNEAQ. This CDR3 is 14 amino acids long. The chain's CDR3 is CASKPDRDYYEQYF. The full variable domain, in which reference TRBV7-8 and TRBJ2-7 provide the parts outside the CDR3, is GAGVSQSPRYKVAKRGQDVALRCDPISGHVSLFWYQQALGQGPEFLTYFQNEAQLDKSGLPSDRFFAERPEGSVSTLKIQRTQQEDSAVYLCASKPDRDYYEQYFGPGTRLTVT.

The chain combines TRBV7-6 with TRBJ2-5. Germline V gene data show CDR1 as SGHVS and CDR2 as FNYEAQ. The length of the CDR3 is 12 residues. The CDR3: CASSELLVTQYF.

V usage is TRBV7-9 and J usage is TRBJ1-2; TCRdb reports TRBD1, a call that lacks DNA to check it against. This CDR3 is built from 14 residues. Germline lookup yields CDR1 SEHNR and CDR2 FQNEAQ (reference sequence). The CDR3 spells CASSFEDRDPGYTF.

The chain recombines TRBV29-1 with TRBJ2-2. The CDR3 consists of 12 residues. Germline CDR1 and CDR2: SQVTM and ANQGSEA. The CDR3 sequence: CSVGRLTGELFF.

This chain links TRBV15 with TRBJ2-2. Germline CDR1 is LNHNV and CDR2 is YYDKDF (reference sequence). The CDR3 runs to 17 residues. Here the CDR3 reads CATSSPGSPTNTGELFF.

The chain couples TRBV6-2 or TRBV6-3 to TRBJ2-7; as DNA is missing, the TRBD2 call by TCRdb cannot be tested. The V gene's germline CDR1 is MNHEY and CDR2 SVGEGT. This CDR3 has 18 residues. This chain's CDR3 is CASSSSLLAGGSSYEQYF.

The rearrangement uses TRBV4-3 and TRBJ2-1. This CDR3 contains 17 residues. Germline V gene sequence: CDR1 LGHNA, CDR2 YSLEER. CDR3 residues: CASSQVIRGSSYNEQFF.

The chain combines TRBV6-5 with TRBJ1-5; TCRdb picks TRBD1, but there is no DNA to check that call. The germline CDR1 and CDR2 sequences are MNHEY and SVGAGI. This CDR3 is built from 17 residues. CDR3 protein: CATRDTGRQHSNQPQHF.

The chain joins TRBV5-5 to TRBJ2-2; the TCRdb D gene call, TRBD2, has no DNA to confirm it. CDR1 and CDR2 from the germline V gene are SGHKS and YYEKEE (reference sequence). The CDR3 totals 14 residues. The CDR3 sequence is CASSPGLGGGELFF.

V and J are TRBV14 and TRBJ2-1. Germline CDR1 SGHDN, CDR2 FVKESK. The CDR3 sequence is 14 residues long. The CDR3 reads CASSQESQVNEQFF.

This chain uses TRBV9 with TRBJ2-1. The CDR3 has 12 amino acids. Per the germline V gene, CDR1 is SGDLS and CDR2 is YYNGEE. This chain's CDR3 is CASSVVAGEQFF.

The chain uses TRBV10-3 and TRBJ2-1; the TCRdb D gene call, TRBD1, has no DNA to confirm it. This CDR3 is built from 16 residues. CDR1 and CDR2 from the germline V gene are ENHRY and SYGVKD. CDR3 loop: CAISELTGGFYNEQFF.

This sequence joins TRBV20-1 and TRBJ2-5; TCRdb designates TRBD2, a call that cannot be tested without DNA. The germline CDR1 and CDR2 sequences are DFQATT and SNEGSKA (reference sequence). This CDR3 is 12 amino acids long. CDR3 amino acids: CSVQSLRGTQYF.

The CDR3 protein is CASSFSPGGDTQYF. This rearrangement joins TRBV12-3 or TRBV12-4 to TRBJ2-3; lacking DNA, the TRBD1 call made by TCRdb goes unchecked. The CDR3 totals 14 residues.

The chain carries TRBV12-3 or TRBV12-4 and TRBJ2-1; TCRdb lists TRBD1, though no DNA is available to test this call. This CDR3 comprises 15 residues. CDR3 protein: CASNSPTGVAEKQFF.

This chain connects TRBV24-1 to TRBJ2-2; TCRdb calls TRBD1, which cannot be checked without DNA. CDR3 length: 16 residues. Germline V gene data show CDR1 as KGHDR and CDR2 as SFDVKD. CDR3 in amino acids: CATSDQRDSSTGELFF.